These T cell receptor beta chains were read from a single sample in a study of metastatic and nonmetastatic thyroid tumors. Using MiXCR, TCRdb re-called clones from the PCR reads. The data show around 30,000 clones, with 23% seen just once and 2.4% held by the top ten. Material: blood. These receptors all come from a female donor with papillary thyroid cancer or a benign thyroid nodule (not recorded which). Some clones in this sample may be carry-over from other donors' samples. Each CDR3 is given with its conserved first and last residue. The D gene is left open where the match is weak. Not every row has a clone size; where given, it reads once, few, many or a size class.

V gene,D gene,clone size,J gene,CDR3 DNA,CDR3 protein
TRBV20-1,NA,NA,TRBJ2-1,TGCATTGCTAGAGGTCTATATGAGTACAATGAGCAGTTCTTC,CIARGLYEYNEQFF
TRBV7-8,TRBD2,many,TRBJ2-5,TGTGCCAGCAGCTTACAAGGCGGGAGTTATCAGGAGACCCAGTACTTC,CASSLQGGSYQETQYF
TRBV4-3,TRBD2,many,TRBJ2-1,TGCGCCAGCAGCCAAGATCCCGGGAGGGTGGATGAGCAGTTCTTC,CASSQDPGRVDEQFF
TRBV12-3/TRBV12-4,NA,NA,TRBJ2-4,TGTGCCAGCTCATCACCTGCCACCTACGAGGGCAAAAACATTCGGTACTTC,CASSSPATYEGKNIRYF
TRBV9,TRBD1,many,TRBJ2-1,TGTGCCAGCAGCCGGGACAGGGTCTACAATGAGCAGTTCTTC,CASSRDRVYNEQFF
TRBV4-1,NA,many,TRBJ2-6,TGCGCCAGCAGCCAAGCGACAGGTAGTTGGGTCCTGACTTTC,CASSQATGSWVLTF
TRBV19,TRBD2,many,TRBJ2-1,TGTGCCAGTAGTAATTGGCTAGCGGGAGACAATGAGCAGTTCTTC,CASSNWLAGDNEQFF
TRBV5-6,TRBD1,NA,TRBJ2-1,TGTGCCAGCAGCTCAAGCCGGGACAGACAAGTCGAGGGGCAGTTCTTC,CASSSSRDRQVEGQFF
TRBV28,NA,NA,TRBJ2-7,TGTGCCAGCACCCGAACCCCCGACAGTTCCTACGAGCAGTACTTC,CASTRTPDSSYEQYF
TRBV12-3/TRBV12-4,TRBD1,medium-sized,TRBJ1-6,TGTGCCAGCAGCCGGACAGGGAGTTCACCCCTCCACTTT,CASSRTGSSPLHF
TRBV18,NA,NA,TRBJ2-5,TGTGCCAGCTCATGGGTTGAGTGCGAGACCCAGTATTTC,CASSWVECETQYF
TRBV6-1,NA,few,TRBJ2-7,TGTGCCAGCAGTGCGAATTCCTACTACGATCAGTACTTC,CASSANSYYDQYF
TRBV20-1,NA,many,TRBJ1-1,TGCAGTGCTAGAGATCTTAAAGGCCTTTTCTTCACTGAAGCTTTCTTT,CSARDLKGLFFTEAFF
TRBV12-5,NA,many,TRBJ1-1,TGTGCTAGTGGTCCCGGGGCAGGAACGAACACTGAAGCTTTCTTT,CASGPGAGTNTEAFF
TRBV28,NA,many,TRBJ2-4,TGTGCCAGCAGTTTCAGGGGAGACAAAAACATTCAGTACTTC,CASSFRGDKNIQYF
TRBV12-3/TRBV12-4,NA,medium-sized,TRBJ2-3,TGTGCCAGCAGCCTATACACAGATACGCAGTATTTT,CASSLYTDTQYF
TRBV5-1,TRBD1,many,TRBJ2-3,TGCGCCAGCAGCCAGGGACAGGACACAGATACGCAGTATTTT,CASSQGQDTDTQYF
TRBV10-3,TRBD2,many,TRBJ2-1,TGTGCCACCGGGAGAGAGGCGGGGGATAGTGAGCAGTTCTTC,CATGREAGDSEQFF
TRBV6-2/TRBV6-3,NA,medium-sized,TRBJ2-5,TGTGCCAGCAGTTACGCGGCCCAAGAGACCCAGTACTTC,CASSYAAQETQYF
TRBV25-1,NA,many,TRBJ1-1,TGTGCCAGCAGTCGAAGGACTGAAGCTTTCTTT,CASSRRTEAFF
TRBV20-1,NA,many,TRBJ1-5,TGCAGTGCTAGTGAGGGACGCAGCAATCAGCCCCAGCATTTT,CSASEGRSNQPQHF
TRBV6-6,NA,NA,TRBJ2-3,TGTGCCAGCAGTTACGCTGCCAATATGCGCACAGATACGCAGTATTTT,CASSYAANMRTDTQYF
TRBV27,NA,many,TRBJ1-5,TGTGCCAGCAGTTTTAGTCCGGATGGACAGCCCCAGCATTTT,CASSFSPDGQPQHF
TRBV7-9,NA,once,TRBJ1-4,TGTGCCAGCATCCCCGGCATAAGGGCAAAACTGTTTTTT,CASIPGIRAKLFF
TRBV9,TRBD1,NA,TRBJ1-2,TGTGCCAGCAGCGCATCAGGGACAGCCTATGGCTACACCTTC,CASSASGTAYGYTF
TRBV20-1,NA,many,TRBJ1-1,TGCAGTGCTAGAGATCGCATATTTTCTAACACTGAAGCTTTCTTT,CSARDRIFSNTEAFF
TRBV19,TRBD1,few,TRBJ2-1,TGTGCCATTAGTTCCACAGGACAGGGTACCCATGAGCAGTTCTTC,CAISSTGQGTHEQFF
TRBV7-9,TRBD1,many,TRBJ1-4,TGTGCCAGCAGCCCTTGGACAGGGGGCGATGAAAAACTGTTTTTT,CASSPWTGGDEKLFF
TRBV6-1,TRBD2,many,TRBJ2-1,TGTGCCAGCAGTCCGACTAGCGGGAGAAATTATGACGAGCAGTTCTTC,CASSPTSGRNYDEQFF
TRBV27,NA,many,TRBJ1-4,TGTGCCGCAGGGGCAACTAATGAAAAACTGTTTTTT,CAAGATNEKLFF
TRBV12-3/TRBV12-4,NA,many,TRBJ1-5,TGTGCCAGCAGTTTTTATTCCGCAGGCAATCAGCCCCAGCATTTT,CASSFYSAGNQPQHF
TRBV7-8,NA,many,TRBJ1-2,TGTGCCAGCAGCCCAGAAAACTACTATGGCTACACCTTC,CASSPENYYGYTF